This T cell receptor (beta chain) was captured in a study of T-cell memory formation after mild COVID-19. Libraries for TCRalpha and TCRbeta carried sample barcodes and unique molecular identifiers via 5'RACE. MiXCR was run by TCRdb on the 5' RACE reads, yielding one entry per CDR3 protein. This table has 500,000 to 550,000 distinct CDR3 sequences, roughly 22% appearing once. Overall study results and limits: Certain responding clones were present in pre-infection memory, suggesting participation of cross-reactive memory. While clones contracting from day 15 to 85 were balanced between CD4 and CD8, later expanders leaned CD4+. Mostly located in CM and EM were contracting CD4+ clones, with contracting CD8+ clones located in EMRA.

This clonotype occurred many times. Its antigen is not identified. The germline V gene has CDR1 SGHKS and CDR2 YYEKEE (reference sequence). The CDR3 sequence is 15 residues long. Trimming removed 5 bases at V and 7 bases at J, with 22 bases between. The sequence was obtained from an adult woman who had mild COVID-19 (a few samples of this study predate the infection). Cell type and time point are not known. The chain is built from TRBV5-5 and TRBJ2-7, with D possibly matching TRBD2 (5 bases). The sample taken for sequencing was PBMCs or a T cell subset sorted from them (not recorded which). Written as DNA, the CDR3 is TGTGCCAGCAGTTCCTTCGGGAAAGGTATCGGGGAGCAGTACTTC. Its protein is CASSSFGKGIGEQYF.